These 27 T cell receptor beta chains came from one sample sequenced in a study of regulatory T cells in long-lasting Graves disease. According to the study, TCR beta libraries were built with iRepertoire HTBI primers and CDR3-region Arm-PCR. MiXCR, applied by TCRdb to the multiplex PCR reads, yields one record per CDR3 protein. The table lists about 350,000 distinct CDR3 sequences, approximately 15% of them singletons, with roughly 30% in the top ten. Time point here: newly diagnosed GD, antithyroid drugs for less than 3 months. The TCR library was made from RNA extracted from PBMCs. These data were also filed under a second study, of T cells in Graves' hyperthyroidism and ophthalmopathy.

This material consisted of peripheral blood mononuclear cells (PBMCs), taken at new diagnosis, from a patient treated with antithyroid drugs. These receptors all stem from a man aged 40-55 years with Graves disease.

This clonotype was seen many times. V is TRBV28 and J is TRBJ2-7, with TRBD1 identical over 9 bases. The CDR3 is 16 residues long. The V and J ends lost 2 bases and 6 bases, in that order; junction bases with no gene match: 11. Germline CDR1 reads MDHEN; CDR2 reads SYDVKM. In DNA form, the CDR3 reads TGTGCCAGCAGTTTACATCCGGGACAGGGTTTAAGCGAGCAGTACTTC. Protein sequence: CASSLHPGQGLSEQYF.

This clonotype was seen at least ten times. The CDR3 is CAIRQGLNTEAFF. DNA of the CDR3: TGTGCCATCAGACAGGGTTTGAACACTGAAGCTTTCTTT. This rearrangement joins TRBV10-3 to TRBJ1-1; a weak D match, TRBD1 (6 bases). V shed 6 bases and J shed 0 bases, with 8 bases lying between them. Looked up from germline, CDR1 is ENHRY and CDR2 is SYGVKD. The CDR3 totals 13 residues.

This clonotype was detected many times. J is TRBJ2-7 and V is TRBV2, with D unresolved. The CDR3 totals 14 residues. Germline CDR1 reads SNHLY; CDR2 reads FYNNEI. The V end was cut by 3 bases, the J end by 2 bases, with 11 bases between. The CDR3 DNA sequence: TGTGCCAGCAGTGATCCCGGCGGCGCCTACGAGCAGTACTTC. Translating it yields CASSDPGGAYEQYF.

This clonotype was found many times. This rearrangement joins TRBV29-1 to TRBJ2-1; 11 bases match TRBD2. Trimming cost V 4 bases and J 4 bases; bases outside gene matches: 6. The length of the CDR3 is 15 residues. CDR1 is SQVTM and CDR2 is ANQGSEA in the germline V gene. For the CDR3, the DNA is TGCAGCGTTGGAAGACTAGCGGGGACTTACAATGAGCAGTTCTTC. This gives the protein CSVGRLAGTYNEQFF.

A remark on this clonotype: A single base is all that separates this from a far larger clone, so a read error is likely. The chain links TRBV30 to TRBJ2-1; a possible D gene is TRBD1 (6 bases). Trimming removed 7 bases at V and 10 bases at J, with 20 bases between. CDR1 is GTSNPN, CDR2 SVGIG, per germline (reference sequence). CDR3 length: 13 amino acids. The CDR3 reads CAYSRQDAYEQFF. DNA of the CDR3: TGTGCCTATAGCAGACAGGATGCCTACGAGCAGTTCTTC.

J is TRBJ1-5 and V is TRBV19; TRBD1 matches at 7 bases. The V gene's germline CDR1 is LNHDA and CDR2 SQIVND (reference sequence). The V segment lost 1 base and the J segment 7 bases; nucleotides outside the gene matches: 4. This CDR3 contains 14 residues. This CDR3 is CASSIARGQQPQHF. The CDR3 DNA sequence: TGTGCCAGTAGTATAGCAAGGGGGCAACAGCCCCAGCATTTT.

In this sample, this clonotype turned up a few times. This rearrangement joins TRBV28 to TRBJ2-5, with D possibly matching TRBD2 (6 bases). The J call is doubtful: the DNA matches TRBJ2-7 better. Germline assignment: CDR1 MDHEN and CDR2 SYDVKM. The CDR3 contains 15 residues. The CDR3 spells CASRAPGWGLYEQYF. DNA for the CDR3: TGTGCCAGCAGGGCGCCAGGGTGGGGACTCTACGAGCAGTACTTC.

This clonotype was counted only a few times. The V and J genes are TRBV5-5 and TRBJ1-4; TRBD1 might be the D (6 bases). This CDR3 is 16 amino acids long. The V end lost 4 bases, the J end lost 7 bases, and 20 bases lay between the germline ends. Germline V gene data show CDR1 as SGHKS and CDR2 as YYEKEE (reference sequence). The CDR3 DNA is TGTGCCAGCAGCCTCGTCGCGGCAGGGGCAGGTGAAAAACTGTTTTTT. Its translation: CASSLVAAGAGEKLFF.

In its sample, this clonotype was seen a few times. Being one base from a much bigger clone, this may be a read error. The CDR3 coding sequence is TGTGCCAGCAGCACATATAGGGTGAGGTGGGGGGATGAGCAGTTCTTC. Encoded protein: CASSTYRVRWGDEQFF. The chain recombines TRBV7-2 with TRBJ2-1, with a weak D call TRBD2 (6 bases). The CDR3 sequence is 16 residues long. Trimming took 5 bases from V and 8 from J, leaving 22 bases between them. Germline CDR1 is SGHTA and CDR2 is FQGNSA.

J is TRBJ2-2 and V is TRBV20-1; 13 positions match TRBD2. Losses at the gene ends were 0 bases for V and 6 bases for J; bases not matched to a gene: 4. Germline-derived CDR1 and CDR2 are DFQATT and SNEGSKA (reference sequence). The CDR3 contains 16 residues. CDR3 nucleotide sequence: TGCAGTGCTAGAGATCGAACTAGCGGGGGGGCCGGGGAGCTGTTTTTT. It encodes CSARDRTSGGAGELFF.

This clonotype was counted at least ten times. The rearrangement joins TRBV6-2 or TRBV6-3 to TRBJ1-1, with unresolved D. This CDR3 is built from 12 residues. Trimming pared 2 bases from V and 5 bases from J, leaving 6 bases between. The V gene's germline CDR1 is MNHEY and CDR2 SVGEGT. The CDR3 is CASSYRQTEAFF. The CDR3 coding sequence is TGTGCCAGCAGTTACAGGCAAACTGAAGCTTTCTTT.

The J gene is TRBJ1-5, the V gene TRBV19, with a weak D call TRBD1 (5 bases). V gave up 6 bases and J gave up 1 base, with 13 bases separating them. The CDR3 is made up of 15 amino acids. Germline CDR1 LNHDA, CDR2 SQIVND (reference sequence). The CDR3 reads CASRSDRKSNQPQHF. DNA for the CDR3: TGTGCCAGTAGAAGCGACAGAAAAAGCAATCAGCCCCAGCATTTT.

This clonotype was counted ten times or more. This chain joins TRBV5-1 and TRBJ2-7; unclear D gene. V was cut by 4 bases and J by 2 bases, with 13 bases left in between. This CDR3 has 14 residues. CDR1 and CDR2 from the germline V gene are SGHRS and YFSETQ. The CDR3 sequence: CASSGRDGTYEQYF. Here the CDR3 DNA reads TGCGCCAGCAGCGGCCGCGACGGTACCTACGAGCAGTACTTC.

The chain employs TRBV6-2 or TRBV6-3 and TRBJ1-5; D is possibly TRBD1 (6 bases). This CDR3 region has 18 residues. V was shortened by 2 bases and J by 1 base, with 18 bases between the two germline ends. CDR1 and CDR2 from the germline V gene are MNHEY and SVGEGT. The CDR3 protein is CASSYGGQGSGSNQPQHF. The CDR3 DNA reads as TGTGCCAGCAGTTACGGCGGTCAGGGGTCGGGAAGCAATCAGCCCCAGCATTTT.

V and J are TRBV10-3 and TRBJ2-5; D is unclear. The germline V and J ends were trimmed by 2 bases and 4 bases, with 17 bases remaining between them. Germline V gives CDR1 ENHRY, CDR2 SYGVKD. There are 16 residues in the CDR3. The DNA for the CDR3 is TGTGCCATCAGTGAGACCCTAAGGGCCGACACAGAGACCCAGTACTTC. Encoded protein: CAISETLRADTETQYF.

V usage is TRBV27 and J usage is TRBJ2-3; TRBD1 might be the D (6 bases). V was pared by 2 bases and J by 1 base, with 10 bases between. The CDR3 runs 15 residues. Germline CDR1 and CDR2: MNHEY and SMNVEV (reference sequence). CDR3 nucleotide sequence: TGTGCCAGCAGTTTAGAAGGACAGCGCACAGATACGCAGTATTTT. The encoded protein is CASSLEGQRTDTQYF.

The CDR3 reads CVGSPRFAGQETQYF. In DNA form, the CDR3 reads TGTGTCGGCTCACCCCGTTTCGCGGGCCAAGAGACCCAGTACTTC. This chain joins TRBV18 and TRBJ2-5, with D possibly matching TRBD2 (5 bases). The CDR3 has 15 amino acids. Germline CDR1 and CDR2: KGHSH and LQKENI.

This clonotype came up many times. Its ends do not fully match the called genes, so a read error is possible. The chain recombines TRBV2 with TRBJ1-1, with a possible D match to TRBD1 (6 bases). Germline-derived CDR1 and CDR2 are SNHLY and FYNNEI. The CDR3 covers 18 residues. This chain's CDR3 is CASSQGVFRGTRNTEAFF. For the CDR3, the DNA is TGCGCCAGCAGCCAAGGGGTCTTCCGGGGGACAAGGAACACTGAAGCTTTCTTT.

The chain carries TRBV15 and TRBJ2-3; 7 positions agree with TRBD1. Germline V gives CDR1 LNHNV, CDR2 YYDKDF (reference sequence). V shed 1 base and J 6 bases; nucleotides not matched to a gene: 4. This CDR3 is 14 amino acids long. CDR3 coding DNA: TGTGCCACCAGCAGAGTTAACAGGGGTGATACGCAGTATTTT. Translation: CATSRVNRGDTQYF.

This clonotype was detected ten times or more. The chain's CDR3 is CASSQEYNSPLHF. The CDR3, as DNA: TGCGCCAGCAGCCAAGAATATAATTCACCCCTCCACTTT. The rearrangement joins TRBV4-3 to TRBJ1-6; no firm D call. CDR3 length: 13 amino acids. In germline, CDR1 is LGHNA, CDR2 YSLEER. V was shortened by 0 bases and J by 4 bases, with 1 base between the two germline ends.

In the case of this clonotype: It is likely a read error: a sequence one base away is far more abundant. This chain connects TRBV13 to TRBJ2-1, with D possibly TRBD2 on 5 matching bases. Trimming pared 6 bases from V and 9 bases from J, leaving 18 bases between. CDR1 PRHDT and CDR2 FYEKMQ come from the germline V gene (reference sequence). The CDR3 has 14 residues. CDR3 sequence reads: CASRDARLATEQFF. The CDR3 DNA sequence: TGTGCCAGCAGAGATGCGCGGCTAGCTACTGAGCAGTTCTTC. Together with reference TRBV13 and TRBJ2-1, the CDR3 gives the full variable domain: AAGVIQSPRHLIKEKRETATLKCYPIPRHDTVYWYQQGPGQDPQFLISFYEKMQSDKGSIPDRFSAQQFSDYHSELNMSSLELGDSALYFCASRDARLATEQFFGPGTRLTVL.

This clonotype was counted at least ten times. V is TRBV28 and J is TRBJ1-3; D is possibly TRBD1 (5 bases). The germline V and J ends were trimmed by 5 bases and 4 bases, with 15 bases remaining between them. Germline V CDR1 and CDR2: MDHEN, SYDVKM. The CDR3 runs to 15 residues. CDR3: CASSSTRDLGNTIYF. CDR3 nucleotide sequence: TGTGCCAGCAGTAGCACCCGGGACCTCGGAAACACCATATATTTT.

This clonotype was seen a few times. The rearrangement joins TRBV15 to TRBJ2-2; D may be TRBD1 (6 bases). The germline V gene encodes CDR1 LNHNV and CDR2 YYDKDF (reference sequence). The CDR3 spans 15 residues. The germline V and J ends were trimmed by 6 bases and 4 bases, with 15 bases remaining between them. CDR3 sequence: CATRDTGLGTGELFF. The CDR3 coding sequence is TGTGCCACCAGGGACACAGGGTTGGGCACCGGGGAGCTGTTTTTT.

At least ten counts were recorded for this clonotype. The gene calls are TRBV30 and TRBJ2-1, with D perhaps TRBD1 or TRBD2 (5 bases each). Germline lookup yields CDR1 GTSNPN and CDR2 SVGIG (reference sequence). Trimming removed 4 bases from V and 10 bases from J, with 17 bases in between. The CDR3 consists of 13 residues. CDR3 loop: CAWNPDWGDEQFF. DNA for the CDR3: TGTGCCTGGAATCCGGACTGGGGCGACGAGCAGTTCTTC. The whole variable domain, remainder taken from reference TRBV30 and TRBJ2-1, is SQTIHQWPATLVQPVGSPLSLECTVEGTSNPNLYWYRQAAGRGLQLLFYSVGIGQISSEVPQNLSASRPQDRQFILSSKKLLLSDSGFYLCAWNPDWGDEQFFGPGTRLTVL.

As regards this clonotype: This likely reflects a read error, since a far larger clone is one base away. The V gene is TRBV11-2, the J gene TRBJ2-3, with D unresolved. The ends were cut back, 7 bases at V and 6 bases at J, with 14 bases in the middle. The CDR3 is 13 residues long. Per the germline V gene, CDR1 is SGHAT and CDR2 is FQNNGV. CDR3 amino acids: CASTRTVSDTQYF. The CDR3 bases are TGTGCCAGCACCCGCACCGTATCTGATACGCAGTATTTT. The full variable domain, rest sourced from reference TRBV11-2 and TRBJ2-3, is EAGVAQSPRYKIIEKRQSVAFWCNPISGHATLYWYQQILGQGPKLLIQFQNNGVVDDSQLPKDRFSAERLKGVDSTLKIQPAKLEDSAVYLCASTRTVSDTQYFGPGTRLTVL.

This clonotype was recorded at least ten times. The chain joins TRBV2 to TRBJ2-3, with 9 nucleotides matching TRBD2. The CDR3 consists of 13 residues. CDR1 is SNHLY and CDR2 is FYNNEI in the germline V gene. After removal of 5 bases from V and 7 bases from J, the junction contained 4 bases not matched to a gene. CDR3 sequence: CASSRGLANTQYF. CDR3 nucleotide sequence: TGTGCCAGCAGTAGAGGACTAGCGAATACGCAGTATTTT.

This chain uses TRBV7-2 with TRBJ2-7; 7 bases match TRBD1. Germline V gene data show CDR1 as SGHTA and CDR2 as FQGNSA. Trimming took 1 base from V and 3 from J; bases not matched to a gene: 15. CDR3 length: 18 residues. Here the CDR3 reads CASSLVPPGTDFDYEQYF. The CDR3 DNA follows: TGTGCCAGCAGCTTAGTACCACCGGGGACAGATTTCGACTACGAGCAGTACTTC.